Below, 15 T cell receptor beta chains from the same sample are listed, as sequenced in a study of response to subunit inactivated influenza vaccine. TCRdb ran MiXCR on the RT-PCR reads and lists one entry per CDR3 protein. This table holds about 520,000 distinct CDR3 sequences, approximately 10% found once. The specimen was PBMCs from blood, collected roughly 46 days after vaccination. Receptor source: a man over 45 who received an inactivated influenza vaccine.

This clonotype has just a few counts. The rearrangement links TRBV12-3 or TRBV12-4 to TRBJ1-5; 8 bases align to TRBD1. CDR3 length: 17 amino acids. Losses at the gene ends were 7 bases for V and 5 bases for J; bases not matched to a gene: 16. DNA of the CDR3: TGTGCCAGCACCAAATCCTTAGGGACAGGTATTGATCAGCCCCAGCATTTT. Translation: CASTKSLGTGIDQPQHF.

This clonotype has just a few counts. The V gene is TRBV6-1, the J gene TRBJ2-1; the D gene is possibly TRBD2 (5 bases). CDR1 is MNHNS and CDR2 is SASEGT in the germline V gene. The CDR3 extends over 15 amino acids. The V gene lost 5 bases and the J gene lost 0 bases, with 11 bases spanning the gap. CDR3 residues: CASSPGVNSYNEQFF. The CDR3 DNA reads TGTGCCAGCAGTCCCGGGGTAAACTCCTACAATGAGCAGTTCTTC.

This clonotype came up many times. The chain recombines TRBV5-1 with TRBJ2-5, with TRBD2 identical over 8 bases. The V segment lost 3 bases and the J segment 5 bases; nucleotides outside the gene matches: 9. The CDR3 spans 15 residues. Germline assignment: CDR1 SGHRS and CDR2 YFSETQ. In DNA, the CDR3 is TGCGCCAGCAGCTCCCAGGGACTAGTCTGGGAGACCCAGTACTTC. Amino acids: CASSSQGLVWETQYF.

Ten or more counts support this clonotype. This CDR3 reads CASSLAGPGYGYTF. The CDR3 coding sequence is TGTGCCAGCAGTTTGGCGGGGCCGGGGTATGGCTACACCTTC. V is TRBV27 and J is TRBJ1-2; a possible D gene is TRBD1 (5 bases). The germline V gene has CDR1 MNHEY and CDR2 SMNVEV (reference sequence). V was clipped by 3 bases and J by 5 bases, with 13 bases between them. The CDR3 length is 14 residues.

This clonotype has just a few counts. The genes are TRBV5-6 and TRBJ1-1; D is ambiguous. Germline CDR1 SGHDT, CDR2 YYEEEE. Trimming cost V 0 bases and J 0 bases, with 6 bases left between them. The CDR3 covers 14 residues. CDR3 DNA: TGTGCCAGCAGCTTGGTGGTGATGAACACTGAAGCTTTCTTT. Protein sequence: CASSLVVMNTEAFF. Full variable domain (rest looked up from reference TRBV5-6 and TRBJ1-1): DAGVTQSPTHLIKTRGQQVTLRCSPKSGHDTVSWYQQALGQGPQFIFQYYEEEERQRGNFPDRFSGHQFPNYSSELNVNALLLGDSALYLCASSLVVMNTEAFFGQGTRLTVV.

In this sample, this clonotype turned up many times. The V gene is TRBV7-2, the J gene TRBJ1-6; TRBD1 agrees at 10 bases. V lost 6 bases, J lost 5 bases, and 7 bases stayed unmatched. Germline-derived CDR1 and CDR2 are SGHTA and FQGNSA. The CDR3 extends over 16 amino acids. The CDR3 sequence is CASSYRQGANNSPLHF. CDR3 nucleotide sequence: TGTGCCAGCAGTTATCGACAGGGGGCAAATAATTCACCCCTCCACTTT.

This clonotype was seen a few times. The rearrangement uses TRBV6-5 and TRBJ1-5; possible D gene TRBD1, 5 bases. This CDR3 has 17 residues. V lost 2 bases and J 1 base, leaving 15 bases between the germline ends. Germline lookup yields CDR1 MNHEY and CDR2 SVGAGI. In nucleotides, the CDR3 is TGTGCCAGCAGTTACGGGGGAGGGATGTTAAGCAATCAGCCCCAGCATTTT. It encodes CASSYGGGMLSNQPQHF.

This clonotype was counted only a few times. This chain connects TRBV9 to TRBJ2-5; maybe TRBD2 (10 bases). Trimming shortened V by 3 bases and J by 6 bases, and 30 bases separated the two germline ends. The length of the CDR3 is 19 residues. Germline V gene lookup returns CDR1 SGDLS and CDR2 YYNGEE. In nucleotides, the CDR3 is TGTGCCAGCAGCGGCGGACCGGGACAGGGCTCTAGCGGGAGACAGACCCAGTACTTC. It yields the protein CASSGGPGQGSSGRQTQYF.

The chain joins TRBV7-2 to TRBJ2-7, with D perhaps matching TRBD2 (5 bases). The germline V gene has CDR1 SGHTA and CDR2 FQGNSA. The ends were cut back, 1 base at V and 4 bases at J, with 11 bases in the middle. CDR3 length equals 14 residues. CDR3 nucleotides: TGTGCCAGCAGCTTAGTTGACGGGAAATACGAGCAGTACTTC. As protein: CASSLVDGKYEQYF.

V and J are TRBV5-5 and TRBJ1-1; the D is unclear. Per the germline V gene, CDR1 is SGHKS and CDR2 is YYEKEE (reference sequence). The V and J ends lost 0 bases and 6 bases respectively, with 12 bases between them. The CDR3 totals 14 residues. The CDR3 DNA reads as TGTGCCAGCAGCTTGGAGCCGGGTCGGGCTGAAGCTTTCTTT. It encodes CASSLEPGRAEAFF.

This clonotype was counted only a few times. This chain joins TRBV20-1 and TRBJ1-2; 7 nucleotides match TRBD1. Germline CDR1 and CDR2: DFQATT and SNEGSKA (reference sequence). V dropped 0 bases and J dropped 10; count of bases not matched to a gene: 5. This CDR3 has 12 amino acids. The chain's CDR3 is CSARDQGGSYTF. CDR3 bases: TGCAGTGCTAGAGACCAGGGGGGTTCCTACACCTTC.

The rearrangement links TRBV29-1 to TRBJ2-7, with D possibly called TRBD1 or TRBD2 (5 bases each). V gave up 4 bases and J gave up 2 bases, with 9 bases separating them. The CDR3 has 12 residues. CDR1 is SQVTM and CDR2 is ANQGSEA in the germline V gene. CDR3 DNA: TGCAGCGTTGGAGGGGTAGCCTACGAGCAGTACTTC. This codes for CSVGGVAYEQYF.

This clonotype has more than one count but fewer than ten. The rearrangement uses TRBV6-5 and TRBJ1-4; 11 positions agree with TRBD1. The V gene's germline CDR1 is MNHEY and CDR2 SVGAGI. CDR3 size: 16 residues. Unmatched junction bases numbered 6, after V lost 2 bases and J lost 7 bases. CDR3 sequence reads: CASSYARTGGGEKLFF. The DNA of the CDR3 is TGTGCCAGCAGTTACGCGAGGACAGGGGGCGGTGAAAAACTGTTTTTT.

The CDR3 sequence: CASTRGVRDPKNIQYF. CDR3 sequence (DNA): TGTGCCAGCACCCGCGGGGTCCGGGACCCCAAAAACATTCAGTACTTC. V and J are TRBV7-2 and TRBJ2-4; a possible D gene is TRBD2 (6 bases). Germline V gene data show CDR1 as SGHTA and CDR2 as FQGNSA. The CDR3 spans 16 residues. V lost 7 bases, J lost 2 bases, and 18 bases lay in between.

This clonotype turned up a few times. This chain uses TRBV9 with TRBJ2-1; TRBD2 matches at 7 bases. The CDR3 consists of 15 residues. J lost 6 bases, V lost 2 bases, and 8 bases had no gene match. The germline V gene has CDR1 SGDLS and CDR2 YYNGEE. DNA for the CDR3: TGTGCCAGCAGCGTTAGCGGGTTCGGGGCCAATGAGCAGTTCTTC. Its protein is CASSVSGFGANEQFF.